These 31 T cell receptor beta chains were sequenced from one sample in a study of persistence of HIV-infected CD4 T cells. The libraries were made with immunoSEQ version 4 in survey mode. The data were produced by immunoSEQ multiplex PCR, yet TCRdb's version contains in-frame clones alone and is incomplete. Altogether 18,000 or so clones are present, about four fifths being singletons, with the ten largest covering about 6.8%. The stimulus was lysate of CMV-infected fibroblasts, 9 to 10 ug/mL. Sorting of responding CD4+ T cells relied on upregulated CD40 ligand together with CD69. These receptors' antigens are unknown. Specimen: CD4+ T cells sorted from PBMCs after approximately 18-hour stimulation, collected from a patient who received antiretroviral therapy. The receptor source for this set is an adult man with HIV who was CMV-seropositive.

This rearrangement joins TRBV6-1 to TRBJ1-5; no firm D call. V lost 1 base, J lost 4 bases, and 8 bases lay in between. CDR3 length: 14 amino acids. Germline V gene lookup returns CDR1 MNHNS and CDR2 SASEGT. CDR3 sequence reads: CASSEGVGNQPQHF. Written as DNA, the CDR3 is TGTGCCAGCAGTGAAGGGGTTGGGAATCAGCCCCAGCATTTT.

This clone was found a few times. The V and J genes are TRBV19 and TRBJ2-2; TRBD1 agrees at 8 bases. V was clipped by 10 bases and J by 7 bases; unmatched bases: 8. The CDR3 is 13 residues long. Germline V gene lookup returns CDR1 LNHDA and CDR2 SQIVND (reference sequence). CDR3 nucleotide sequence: TGTGCCACCTCTCAGGGGGCGATCGGGGAGCTGTTTTTT. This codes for CATSQGAIGELFF.

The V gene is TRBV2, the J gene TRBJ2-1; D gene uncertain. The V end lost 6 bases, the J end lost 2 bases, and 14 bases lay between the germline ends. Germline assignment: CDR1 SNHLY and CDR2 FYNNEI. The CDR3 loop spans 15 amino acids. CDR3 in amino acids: CASRSGVAAYNEQFF. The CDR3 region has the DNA TGTGCCAGCAGGTCAGGCGTCGCGGCCTACAATGAGCAGTTCTTC.

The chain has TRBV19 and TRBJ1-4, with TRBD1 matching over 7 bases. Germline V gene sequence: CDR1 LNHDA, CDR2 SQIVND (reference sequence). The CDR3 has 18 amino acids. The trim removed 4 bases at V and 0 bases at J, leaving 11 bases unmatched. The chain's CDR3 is CASSKGSTGSSTNEKLFF. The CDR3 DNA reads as TGTGCCAGTAGTAAGGGTTCGACAGGGAGTTCAACTAATGAAAAACTGTTTTTT.

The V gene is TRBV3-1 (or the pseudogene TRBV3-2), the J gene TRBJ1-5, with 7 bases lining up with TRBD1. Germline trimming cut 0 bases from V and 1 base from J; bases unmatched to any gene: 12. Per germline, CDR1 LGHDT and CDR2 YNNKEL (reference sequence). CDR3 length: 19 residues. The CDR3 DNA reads TGTGCCAGCAGCCAAGATCCGGCAGGGGGGAGAGCGAGCAATCAGCCCCAGCATTTT. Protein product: CASSQDPAGGRASNQPQHF.

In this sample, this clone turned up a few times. The DNA of the CDR3 is TGTGCCAGCACCCAGGGACAGGGATGGGGTAATGAGCAGTTCTTC. This encodes CASTQGQGWGNEQFF. The chain is built from TRBV6-1 and TRBJ2-1; 9 nucleotides match TRBD1. V lost 7 bases and J lost 7; bases outside the gene matches: 11. The germline V gene has CDR1 MNHNS and CDR2 SASEGT. This CDR3 comprises 15 residues.

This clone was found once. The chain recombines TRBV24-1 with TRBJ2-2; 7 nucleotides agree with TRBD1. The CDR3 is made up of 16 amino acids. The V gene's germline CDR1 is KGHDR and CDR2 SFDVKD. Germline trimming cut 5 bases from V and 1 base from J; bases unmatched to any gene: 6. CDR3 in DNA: TGTGCCACCAGTGTTACAGGGGCGCGGAACACCGGGGAGCTGTTTTTT. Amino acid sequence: CATSVTGARNTGELFF.

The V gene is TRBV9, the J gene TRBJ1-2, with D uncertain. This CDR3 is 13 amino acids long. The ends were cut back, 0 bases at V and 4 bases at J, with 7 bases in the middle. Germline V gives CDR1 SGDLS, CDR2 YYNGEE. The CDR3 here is CASSVDAVYGYTF. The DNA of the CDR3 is TGTGCCAGCAGCGTAGACGCAGTCTATGGCTACACCTTC.

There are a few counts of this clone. CDR3 nucleotide sequence: TGTGCCACCAGTGCGGAGCTCGGCACAGATACGCAGTATTTT. It yields the protein CATSAELGTDTQYF. The V gene is TRBV24-1, the J gene TRBJ2-3; D is unclear. Germline V gene data show CDR1 as KGHDR and CDR2 as SFDVKD. V dropped 5 bases and J dropped 1 base, with 9 bases sitting between them. The CDR3 contains 14 residues.

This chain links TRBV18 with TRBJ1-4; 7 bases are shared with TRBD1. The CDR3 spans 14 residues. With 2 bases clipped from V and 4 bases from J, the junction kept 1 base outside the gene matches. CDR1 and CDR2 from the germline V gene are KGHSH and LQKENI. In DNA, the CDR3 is TGTGCCAGCTCACCAGACAGGGTTAATGAAAAACTGTTTTTT. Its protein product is CASSPDRVNEKLFF.

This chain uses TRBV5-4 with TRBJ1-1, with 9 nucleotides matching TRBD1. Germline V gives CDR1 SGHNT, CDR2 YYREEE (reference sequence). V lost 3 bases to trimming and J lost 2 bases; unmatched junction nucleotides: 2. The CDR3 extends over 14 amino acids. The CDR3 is CASSWDRANTEAFF. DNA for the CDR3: TGTGCCAGCAGCTGGGACAGGGCCAACACTGAAGCTTTCTTT.

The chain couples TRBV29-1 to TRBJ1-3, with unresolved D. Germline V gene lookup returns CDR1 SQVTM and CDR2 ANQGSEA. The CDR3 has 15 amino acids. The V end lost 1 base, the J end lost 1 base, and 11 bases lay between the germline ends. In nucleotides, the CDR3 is TGCAGCGTTGAAGGGTTAGCCGCATCTGGAAACACCATATATTTT. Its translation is CSVEGLAASGNTIYF.

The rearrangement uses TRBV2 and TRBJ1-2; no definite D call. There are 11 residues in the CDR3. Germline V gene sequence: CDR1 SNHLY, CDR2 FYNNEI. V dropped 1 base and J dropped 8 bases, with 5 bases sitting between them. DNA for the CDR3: TGTGCCAGCAGTGAAGAGAGGGGCTACACCTTC. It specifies CASSEERGYTF. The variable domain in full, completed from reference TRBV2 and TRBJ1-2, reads EPEVTQTPSHQVTQMGQEVILRCVPISNHLYFYWYRQILGQKVEFLVSFYNNEISEKSEIFDDQFSVERPDGSNFTLKIRSTKLEDSAMYFCASSEERGYTFGSGTRLTVV.

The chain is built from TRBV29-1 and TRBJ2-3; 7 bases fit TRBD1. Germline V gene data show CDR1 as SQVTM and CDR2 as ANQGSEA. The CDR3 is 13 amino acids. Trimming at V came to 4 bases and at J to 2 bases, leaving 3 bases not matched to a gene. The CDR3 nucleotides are TGCAGCGTTGGGGGACAGTCCACAGATACGCAGTATTTT. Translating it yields CSVGGQSTDTQYF.

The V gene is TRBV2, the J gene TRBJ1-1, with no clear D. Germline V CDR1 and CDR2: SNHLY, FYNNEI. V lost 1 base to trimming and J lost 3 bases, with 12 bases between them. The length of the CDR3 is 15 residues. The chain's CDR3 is CASSEGARSDTEAFF. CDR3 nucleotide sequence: TGTGCCAGCAGTGAAGGGGCCCGGTCAGACACTGAAGCTTTCTTT.

CDR3 region: CASSVGYEQYF. CDR3 coding DNA: TGTGCCAGCAGCGTAGGTTACGAGCAGTACTTC. The rearrangement links TRBV9 to TRBJ2-7, with D hard to call. Per the germline V gene, CDR1 is SGDLS and CDR2 is YYNGEE. V was shortened by 0 bases and J by 4 bases, with 2 bases between the two germline ends. CDR3 size: 11 residues.

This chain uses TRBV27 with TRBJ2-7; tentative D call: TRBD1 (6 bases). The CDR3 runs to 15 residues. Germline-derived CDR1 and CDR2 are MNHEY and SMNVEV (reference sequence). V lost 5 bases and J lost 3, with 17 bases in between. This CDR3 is CASSALTGLNYEQYF. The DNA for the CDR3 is TGTGCCAGCAGTGCGCTGACAGGATTAAACTACGAGCAGTACTTC.

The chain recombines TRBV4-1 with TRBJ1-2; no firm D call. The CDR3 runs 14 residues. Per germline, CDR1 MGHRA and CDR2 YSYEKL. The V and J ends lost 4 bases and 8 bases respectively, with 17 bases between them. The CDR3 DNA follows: TGCGCCAGCAGCCCAGGAGAGGGAAGGGTCGGCTACACCTTC. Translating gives CASSPGEGRVGYTF.

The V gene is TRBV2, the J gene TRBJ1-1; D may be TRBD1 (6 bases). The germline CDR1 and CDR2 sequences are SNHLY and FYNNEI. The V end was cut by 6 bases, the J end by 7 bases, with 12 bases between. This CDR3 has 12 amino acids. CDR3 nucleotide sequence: TGTGCCAGCAGAACAGGGCCGATTGAAGCTTTCTTT. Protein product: CASRTGPIEAFF.

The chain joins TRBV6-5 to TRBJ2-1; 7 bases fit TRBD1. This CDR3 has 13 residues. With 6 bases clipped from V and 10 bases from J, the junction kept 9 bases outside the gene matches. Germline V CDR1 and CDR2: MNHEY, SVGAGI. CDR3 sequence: CASSPPTGLEQFF. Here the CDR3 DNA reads TGTGCCAGCAGCCCCCCGACAGGGCTCGAGCAGTTCTTC.

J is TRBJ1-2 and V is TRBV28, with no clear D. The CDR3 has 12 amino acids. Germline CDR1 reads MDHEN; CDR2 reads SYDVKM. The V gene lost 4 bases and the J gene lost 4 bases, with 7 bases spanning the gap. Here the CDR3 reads CASSSGGYGYTF. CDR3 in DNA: TGTGCCAGCAGTTCAGGAGGCTATGGCTACACCTTC.

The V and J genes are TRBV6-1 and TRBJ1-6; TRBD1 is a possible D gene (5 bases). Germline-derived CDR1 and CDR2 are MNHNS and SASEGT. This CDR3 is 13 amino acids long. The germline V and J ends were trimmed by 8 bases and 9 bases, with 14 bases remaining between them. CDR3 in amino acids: CASGGERFSPLHF. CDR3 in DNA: TGTGCCAGCGGGGGGGAGCGGTTTTCACCCCTCCACTTT.

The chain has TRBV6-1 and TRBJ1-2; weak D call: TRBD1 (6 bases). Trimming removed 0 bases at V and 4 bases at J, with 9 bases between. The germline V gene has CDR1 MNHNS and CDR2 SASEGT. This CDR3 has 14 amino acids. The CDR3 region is CASSEAGTRYGYTF. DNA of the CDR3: TGTGCCAGCAGTGAAGCCGGGACACGCTATGGCTACACCTTC.

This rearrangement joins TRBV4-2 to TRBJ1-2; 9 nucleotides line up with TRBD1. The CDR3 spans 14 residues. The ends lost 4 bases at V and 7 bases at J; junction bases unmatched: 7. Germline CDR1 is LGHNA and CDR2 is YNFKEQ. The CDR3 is CASSPRGQGGGYTF. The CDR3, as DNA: TGTGCCAGCAGCCCTAGGGGACAGGGAGGTGGCTACACCTTC.

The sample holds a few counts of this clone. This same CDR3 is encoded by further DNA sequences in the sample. The CDR3 DNA reads as TGTGCCAGCTCACCACCGGCGGCAGACGCAACTAATGAAAAACTGTTTTTT. Its translation is CASSPPAADATNEKLFF. This chain uses TRBV18 with TRBJ1-4, with D hard to call. V was clipped by 0 bases and J by 0 bases, with 11 bases between them. The germline V gene has CDR1 KGHSH and CDR2 LQKENI. The CDR3 runs 17 residues.

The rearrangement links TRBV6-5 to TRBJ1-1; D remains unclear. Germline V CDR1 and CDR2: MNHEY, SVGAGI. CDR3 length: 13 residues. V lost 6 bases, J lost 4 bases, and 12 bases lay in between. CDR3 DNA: TGTGCCAGCAGCGCCACAAGATCCACTGAAGCTTTCTTT. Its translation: CASSATRSTEAFF.

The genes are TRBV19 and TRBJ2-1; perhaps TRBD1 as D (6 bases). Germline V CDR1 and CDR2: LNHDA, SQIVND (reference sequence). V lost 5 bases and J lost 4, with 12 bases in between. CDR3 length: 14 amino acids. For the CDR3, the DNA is TGTGCCAGTAGTTCTGGGACACGATACAATGAGCAGTTCTTC. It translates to CASSSGTRYNEQFF.

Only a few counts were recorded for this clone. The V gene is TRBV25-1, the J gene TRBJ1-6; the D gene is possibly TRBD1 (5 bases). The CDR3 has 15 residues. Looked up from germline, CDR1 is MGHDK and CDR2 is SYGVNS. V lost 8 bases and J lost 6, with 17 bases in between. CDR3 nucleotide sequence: TGTGCCAGCGGACAAGACAGCCTAACTAATTCACCCCTCCACTTT. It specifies CASGQDSLTNSPLHF.

This CDR3 is CSVDQTGDGEGYTF. The CDR3 DNA follows: TGCAGCGTTGATCAAACAGGGGACGGTGAAGGCTACACCTTC. The rearrangement joins TRBV29-1 to TRBJ1-2; 7 bases map to TRBD1. Germline CDR1 reads SQVTM; CDR2 reads ANQGSEA. The trim removed 3 bases at V and 8 bases at J, leaving 12 bases unmatched. The CDR3 contains 14 residues.

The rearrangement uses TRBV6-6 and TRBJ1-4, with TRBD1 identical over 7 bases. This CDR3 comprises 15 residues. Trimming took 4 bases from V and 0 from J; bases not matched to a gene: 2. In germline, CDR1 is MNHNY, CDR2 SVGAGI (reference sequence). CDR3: CASSSGQATNEKLFF. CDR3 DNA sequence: TGTGCCAGCAGTTCAGGACAGGCAACTAATGAAAAACTGTTTTTT.

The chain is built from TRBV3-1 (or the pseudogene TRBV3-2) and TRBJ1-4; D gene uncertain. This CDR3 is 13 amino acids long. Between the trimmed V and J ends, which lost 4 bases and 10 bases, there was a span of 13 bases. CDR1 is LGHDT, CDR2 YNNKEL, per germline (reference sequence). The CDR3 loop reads CASSPAERAKLFF. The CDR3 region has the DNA TGTGCCAGCAGCCCCGCGGAGAGGGCAAAACTGTTTTTT.